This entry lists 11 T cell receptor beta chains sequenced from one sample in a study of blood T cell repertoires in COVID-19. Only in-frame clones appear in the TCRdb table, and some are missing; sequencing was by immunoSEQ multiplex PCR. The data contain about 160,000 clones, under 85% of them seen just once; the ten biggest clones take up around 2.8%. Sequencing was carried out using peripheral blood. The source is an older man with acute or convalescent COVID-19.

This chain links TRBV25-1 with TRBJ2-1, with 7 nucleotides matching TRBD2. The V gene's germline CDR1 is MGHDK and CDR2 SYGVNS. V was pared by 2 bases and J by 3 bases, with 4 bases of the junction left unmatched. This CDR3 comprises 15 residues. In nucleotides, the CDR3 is TGTGCCAGCAGTGAAGGCGCGGGGGTCTACAATGAGCAGTTCTTC. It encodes CASSEGAGVYNEQFF.

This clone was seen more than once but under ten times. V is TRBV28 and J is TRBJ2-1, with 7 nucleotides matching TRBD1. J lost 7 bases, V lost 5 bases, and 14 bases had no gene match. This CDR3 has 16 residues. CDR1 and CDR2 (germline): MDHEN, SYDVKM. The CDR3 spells CASSTTGVPPTNEQFF. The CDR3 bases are TGTGCCAGCAGTACAACAGGGGTCCCTCCTACAAATGAGCAGTTCTTC.

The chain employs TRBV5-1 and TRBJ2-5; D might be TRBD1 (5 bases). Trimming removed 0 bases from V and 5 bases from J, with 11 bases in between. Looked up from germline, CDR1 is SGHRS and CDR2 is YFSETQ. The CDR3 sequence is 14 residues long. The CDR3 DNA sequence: TGCGCCAGCAGCTTGGAAGCAGGGCGGGAGACCCAGTACTTC. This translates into CASSLEAGRETQYF.

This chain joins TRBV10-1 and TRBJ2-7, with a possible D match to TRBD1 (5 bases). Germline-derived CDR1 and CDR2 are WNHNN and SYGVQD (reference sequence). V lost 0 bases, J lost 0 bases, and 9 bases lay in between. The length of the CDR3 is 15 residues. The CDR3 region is CASSESGQDSYEQYF. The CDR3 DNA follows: TGCGCCAGCAGTGAGTCAGGACAAGACTCCTACGAGCAGTACTTC.

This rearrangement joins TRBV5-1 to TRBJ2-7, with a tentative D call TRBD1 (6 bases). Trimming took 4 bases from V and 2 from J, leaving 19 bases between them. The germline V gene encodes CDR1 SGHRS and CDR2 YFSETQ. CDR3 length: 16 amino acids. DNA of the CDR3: TGCGCCAGCAGCCTGAACCGGGACACGATGACCTACGAGCAGTACTTC. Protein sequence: CASSLNRDTMTYEQYF.

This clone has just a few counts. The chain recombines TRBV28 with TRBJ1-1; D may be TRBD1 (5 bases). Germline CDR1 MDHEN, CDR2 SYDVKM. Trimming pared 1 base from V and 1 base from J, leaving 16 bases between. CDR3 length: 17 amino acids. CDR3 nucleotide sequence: TGTGCCAGCAGTTTATTCACAGCGGGGGAGTCGAACACTGAAGCTTTCTTT. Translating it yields CASSLFTAGESNTEAFF.

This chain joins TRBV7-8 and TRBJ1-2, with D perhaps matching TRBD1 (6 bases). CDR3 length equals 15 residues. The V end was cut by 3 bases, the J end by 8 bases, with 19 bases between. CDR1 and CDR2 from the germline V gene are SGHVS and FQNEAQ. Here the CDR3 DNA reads TGTGCCAGCAGCTTCTTAGTCGCAGGGGCCGGGGGCTACACCTTC. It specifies CASSFLVAGAGGYTF.

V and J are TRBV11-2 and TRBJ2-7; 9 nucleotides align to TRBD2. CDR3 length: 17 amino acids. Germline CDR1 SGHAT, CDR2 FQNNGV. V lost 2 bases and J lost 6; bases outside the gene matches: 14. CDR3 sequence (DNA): TGTGCCAGCAGCTTAAGTGTTAGCGGGGGTAAGAGCTCCGAGCAGTACTTC. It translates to CASSLSVSGGKSSEQYF.

The CDR3 here is CATSDLQIGSSSGRTLYTDTQYF. The DNA for the CDR3 is TGTGCCACCAGTGATTTGCAAATCGGCAGCTCTAGCGGGAGGACCCTTTACACAGATACGCAGTATTTT. The J gene is TRBJ2-3, the V gene TRBV24-1, with TRBD2 identical over 11 bases. This CDR3 spans 23 amino acids. Germline assignment: CDR1 KGHDR and CDR2 SFDVKD. Trimming took 0 bases from V and 2 from J; bases not matched to a gene: 21.

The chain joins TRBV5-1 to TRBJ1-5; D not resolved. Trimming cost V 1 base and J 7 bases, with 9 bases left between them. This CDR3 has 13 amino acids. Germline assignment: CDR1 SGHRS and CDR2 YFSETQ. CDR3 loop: CASSLSSNQPQHF. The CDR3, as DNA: TGCGCCAGCAGCTTGTCCAGTAACCAGCCCCAGCATTTT.

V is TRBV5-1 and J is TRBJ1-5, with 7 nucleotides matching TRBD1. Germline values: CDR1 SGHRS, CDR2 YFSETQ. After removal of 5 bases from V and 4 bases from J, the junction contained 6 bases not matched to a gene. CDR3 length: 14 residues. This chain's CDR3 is CASRPSTGNQPQHF. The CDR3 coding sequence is TGCGCCAGCAGACCCTCGACAGGGAATCAGCCCCAGCATTTT.